Shown below are 3 T cell receptor beta chains from a single sample sequenced in a study of cytomegalovirus exposure and HLA in healthy donors. It was with 60 Vbeta and 13 Jbeta primers that the PCR ran. Assay used: immunoSEQ multiplex PCR; TCRdb lists only in-frame clones, some missing. The sample holds fewer than 110,000 clones; 82% are singletons and the top ten take 2.7%. What was sequenced was PBMCs. These receptors were obtained from a man aged 30 to 45 in good health and CMV-seropositive.

The J gene is TRBJ2-2, the V gene TRBV7-9; weak D call: TRBD1 (5 bases). V shed 5 bases and J shed 1 base, with 14 bases lying between them. Germline loops: CDR1 SEHNR, CDR2 FQNEAQ (reference sequence). The CDR3 runs 16 residues. CDR3 sequence reads: CASSVDRTLNTGELFF. The CDR3 DNA is TGTGCCAGCAGCGTCGATCGGACACTGAACACCGGGGAGCTGTTTTTT.

This clone showed up just once. The genes are TRBV6-5 and TRBJ1-2; TRBD1 agrees at 8 bases. The CDR3 length is 16 residues. Germline V gene lookup returns CDR1 MNHEY and CDR2 SVGAGI. Unmatched junction bases numbered 11, after V lost 0 bases and J lost 8 bases. The CDR3 sequence: CASSYSVSGTGGGYTF. The CDR3 coding sequence is TGTGCCAGCAGTTACTCCGTCTCCGGGACAGGCGGGGGCTACACCTTC.

This chain connects TRBV29-1 to TRBJ1-1, with a tentative D call TRBD1 (5 bases). With 4 bases removed from V and 2 bases from J, the gap between germline ends came to 11 bases. Germline assignment: CDR1 SQVTM and CDR2 ANQGSEA. The CDR3 is 13 amino acids. The CDR3 nucleotides are TGCAGCGTTGTGAGACAGCAAAACACTGAAGCTTTCTTT. This gives the protein CSVVRQQNTEAFF.